Below are 26 T cell receptor beta chains sequenced from a single sample in a study of response to subunit inactivated influenza vaccine. TCRdb reprocessed the RT-PCR reads via MiXCR and lists one record per CDR3 protein. The sample includes around 480,000 distinct CDR3 sequences, 11% of them seen just once. The sample consisted of PBMCs from blood, taken about 6 weeks after vaccination. The source is a man in his fifties who received an inactivated influenza vaccine.

This clonotype was seen at least ten times. V usage is TRBV12-3 or TRBV12-4 and J usage is TRBJ2-1; TRBD2 aligns across 13 bases. Trimming took 6 bases from V and 7 from J; bases not matched to a gene: 6. The CDR3 extends over 15 amino acids. CDR3 protein: CASRTSGRAGNEQFF. Here the CDR3 DNA reads TGTGCCAGCAGAACTAGCGGGAGGGCGGGAAATGAGCAGTTCTTC.

CDR3 nucleotide sequence: TGTGCCAGCAGTTTCCGGAGGGGTAGAGACGAGCAGTACTTC. Protein sequence: CASSFRRGRDEQYF. This chain links TRBV27 with TRBJ2-7, with a tentative D call TRBD2 (6 bases). CDR3 length: 14 residues. V shed 3 bases and J shed 5 bases, with 14 bases lying between them. The germline CDR1 and CDR2 sequences are MNHEY and SMNVEV (reference sequence).

This clonotype was seen a few times. The rearrangement uses TRBV5-6 and TRBJ2-5, with D possibly TRBD2 on 5 matching bases. V lost 0 bases and J 5 bases, leaving 11 bases between the germline ends. The CDR3 has 14 residues. The V gene's germline CDR1 is SGHDT and CDR2 YYEEEE. The CDR3 DNA reads as TGTGCCAGCAGCTTGGAAACCGGGGAGGAGACCCAGTACTTC. It translates to CASSLETGEETQYF. The variable domain in full, completed from reference TRBV5-6 and TRBJ2-5, reads DAGVTQSPTHLIKTRGQQVTLRCSPKSGHDTVSWYQQALGQGPQFIFQYYEEEERQRGNFPDRFSGHQFPNYSSELNVNALLLGDSALYLCASSLETGEETQYFGPGTRLLVL.

This chain links TRBV6-2 or TRBV6-3 with TRBJ2-3; 9 nucleotides align to TRBD1. J was trimmed by 2 bases and V by 0 bases; bases with no gene match: 6. In germline, CDR1 is MNHEY, CDR2 SVGEGT. This CDR3 is 17 amino acids long. The CDR3 DNA sequence: TGTGCCAGCAGTTACTCGGGGACAGGGTACTTCACAGATACGCAGTATTTT. This codes for CASSYSGTGYFTDTQYF.

This sequence joins TRBV5-1 and TRBJ2-2; the D call may be TRBD1 or TRBD2 (5 bases each). This CDR3 has 16 residues. The V end was cut by 4 bases, the J end by 4 bases, with 17 bases between. Germline V gene lookup returns CDR1 SGHRS and CDR2 YFSETQ. The CDR3 loop reads CASSGAVGAGTGELFF. CDR3 DNA: TGCGCCAGCAGCGGAGCAGTCGGGGCTGGCACCGGGGAGCTGTTTTTT.

There are a few counts of this clonotype. V and J are TRBV5-1 and TRBJ2-5; D gene unclear. Germline V gene lookup returns CDR1 SGHRS and CDR2 YFSETQ. The germline V and J ends were trimmed by 2 bases and 1 base, with 6 bases remaining between them. This CDR3 comprises 13 residues. CDR3 nucleotides: TGCGCCAGCAGCTTCCTCCCCCAAGAGACCCAGTACTTC. Its translation: CASSFLPQETQYF.

The sample holds a few counts of this clonotype. The rearrangement joins TRBV7-9 to TRBJ2-1; 12 bases agree with TRBD2. Germline V gene lookup returns CDR1 SEHNR and CDR2 FQNEAQ (reference sequence). V gave up 10 bases and J gave up 6 bases; unmatched junction bases: 7. This CDR3 is built from 14 residues. The CDR3 protein is CATASGRAFNEQFF. In DNA, the CDR3 is TGTGCCACGGCTAGCGGGAGGGCCTTCAATGAGCAGTTCTTC.

This rearrangement joins TRBV20-1 to TRBJ2-7; maybe TRBD2 (5 bases). There are 13 residues in the CDR3. The ends were cut back, 7 bases at V and 2 bases at J, with 15 bases in the middle. Germline V CDR1 and CDR2: DFQATT, SNEGSKA (reference sequence). CDR3 nucleotide sequence: TGCAGTGTCAGCTCGGACTCAGCCTACGAGCAGTACTTC. As protein: CSVSSDSAYEQYF.

This clonotype has just a few counts. The rearrangement uses TRBV5-1 and TRBJ2-2; D gene unclear. Trimming took 6 bases from V and 5 from J, leaving 17 bases between them. The germline CDR1 and CDR2 sequences are SGHRS and YFSETQ. The CDR3 consists of 15 residues. The CDR3 protein is CASTKVGRETGELFF. DNA of the CDR3: TGCGCCAGCACTAAAGTAGGAAGGGAAACCGGGGAGCTGTTTTTT.

In the case of this clonotype: This clone may be a read error of a much larger clone one base away. V gene TRBV7-2 combines with J gene TRBJ2-3; no firm D call. Germline V gene sequence: CDR1 SGHTA, CDR2 FQGNSA. The CDR3 loop spans 15 amino acids. CDR3 DNA sequence: TGTGCCATCAGCTTACCCCTCGGGCACACAGATACGCAGTATTTT. It translates to CAISLPLGHTDTQYF.

This clonotype has more than one count but fewer than ten. The chain couples TRBV10-3 to TRBJ2-1, with 8 bases that match TRBD2. The CDR3 covers 15 residues. V gave up 0 bases and J gave up 6 bases; unmatched junction bases: 4. Per germline, CDR1 ENHRY and CDR2 SYGVKD. In DNA form, the CDR3 reads TGTGCCATCAGTGAGTCTAGCGGGATTGGCAATGAGCAGTTCTTC. This encodes CAISESSGIGNEQFF.

V usage is TRBV10-3 and J usage is TRBJ2-3; 8 nucleotides align to TRBD2. The junction had 5 bases not matched to a gene; V was cut back by 8 bases and J by 1 base. This CDR3 is built from 14 residues. Germline V CDR1 and CDR2: ENHRY, SYGVKD. The CDR3 DNA is TGTGCCATCGGAAGAGCGGGGGGCACAGATACGCAGTATTTT. Its translation: CAIGRAGGTDTQYF.

This clonotype was observed at least ten times. The chain is built from TRBV20-1 and TRBJ2-7; 9 bases fit TRBD1. CDR3 length equals 13 residues. V dropped 1 base and J dropped 9; count of bases not matched to a gene: 7. Germline CDR1 DFQATT, CDR2 SNEGSKA (reference sequence). In nucleotides, the CDR3 is TGCAGTGCTAGAGCCGGGACAGGGCGTTGGCAGTACTTC. Protein: CSARAGTGRWQYF.

The CDR3 reads CASSLIVRAEQYF. CDR3 nucleotides: TGTGCCAGCAGCTTAATCGTCAGGGCCGAGCAGTACTTC. The chain combines TRBV7-2 with TRBJ2-7; maybe TRBD1 (5 bases). Germline lookup yields CDR1 SGHTA and CDR2 FQGNSA. Trimming removed 2 bases from V and 6 bases from J, with 11 bases in between. This CDR3 comprises 13 residues.

This chain links TRBV12-3 or TRBV12-4 with TRBJ1-1; D is undetermined. The CDR3 covers 14 residues. Between the trimmed V and J ends, which lost 7 bases and 4 bases, there was a span of 16 bases. CDR3 in amino acids: CASNLGDGVTEAFF. The CDR3 nucleotides read TGTGCCAGCAACCTTGGCGACGGAGTCACTGAAGCTTTCTTT.

The genes are TRBV15 and TRBJ1-2; perhaps TRBD1 as D (5 bases). The germline CDR1 and CDR2 sequences are LNHNV and YYDKDF (reference sequence). This CDR3 region has 12 residues. V lost 8 bases, J lost 4 bases, and 11 bases lay in between. CDR3 in DNA: TGTGCCACCCGGGACGGGGGCTATGGCTACACCTTC. Protein: CATRDGGYGYTF.

The count of this clonotype is one. The CDR3 bases are TGTGCCTGGAGTGTACAGTGGGACACTGAAGCTTTCTTT. Translated: CAWSVQWDTEAFF. J is TRBJ1-1 and V is TRBV30; no reliable D call. V lost 0 bases and J 3 bases, leaving 8 bases between the germline ends. The CDR3 loop spans 13 amino acids. Germline CDR1 and CDR2: GTSNPN and SVGIG (reference sequence).

This clonotype was counted between two and nine times. Possible read error: a much larger clone is one base away. J is TRBJ2-1 and V is TRBV7-2, with 9 bases matching TRBD1. This CDR3 contains 15 residues. J was trimmed by 3 bases and V by 4 bases; bases with no gene match: 4. Germline CDR1 SGHTA, CDR2 FQGNSA. Written as DNA, the CDR3 is TGTGCCAGCAGCTCCGGGACAGGGTTCTACAATGAGCAGTTCTTC. Translated: CASSSGTGFYNEQFF. Based on the CDR3 plus reference TRBV7-2 and TRBJ2-1, the full variable domain is GAGVSQSPSNKVTEKGKDVELRCDPISGHTALYWYRQSLGQGLEFLIYFQGNSAPDKSGLPSDRFSAERTGGSVSTLTIQRTQQEDSAVYLCASSSGTGFYNEQFFGPGTRLTVL.

As for this clonotype: The junction departs from the called germline gene at one end, perhaps through a read error. The chain is built from TRBV20-1 and TRBJ2-7, with D perhaps matching TRBD1 (5 bases). CDR3 length equals 15 residues. Germline values: CDR1 DFQATT, CDR2 SNEGSKA (reference sequence). The CDR3 DNA sequence: TGCAGTGCTAGAGGCCAGACAGTCAACCCCTACGAGCTGTACTTC. Translating gives CSARGQTVNPYELYF.

This clonotype came up a few times. This sequence joins TRBV10-3 and TRBJ2-3; D unresolved. V was cut by 4 bases and J by 0 bases, with 2 bases left in between. Germline CDR1 reads ENHRY; CDR2 reads SYGVKD. The CDR3 covers 12 residues. The CDR3 DNA is TGTGCCATCAGTGGCAGCACAGATACGCAGTATTTT. Translating gives CAISGSTDTQYF.

This clonotype appeared many times. The chain carries TRBV10-3 and TRBJ1-2; 7 bases map to TRBD1. The CDR3 loop spans 13 amino acids. From germline, CDR1 is ENHRY and CDR2 SYGVKD. Trimming took 6 bases from V and 3 from J; bases not matched to a gene: 4. The CDR3 loop is CAISADRYYGYTF. The DNA for the CDR3 is TGTGCCATCAGCGCGGACAGGTACTATGGCTACACCTTC.

Comments on this clonotype: A much larger clone differs from this one at a single base, so this may be a read error. The chain recombines TRBV9 with TRBJ1-5; D uncertain. The germline gives CDR1 SGDLS, CDR2 YYNGEE. V shed 4 bases and J shed 0 bases, with 8 bases lying between them. This CDR3 contains 14 residues. CDR3 sequence: CASSIDGSNQPQHF. The CDR3 bases are TGTGCCAGCAGCATAGACGGTAGCAATCAGCCCCAGCATTTT.

The V gene is TRBV4-3, the J gene TRBJ2-1; possibly TRBD2 for D (6 bases). Germline assignment: CDR1 LGHNA and CDR2 YSLEER. The V gene lost 3 bases and the J gene lost 10 bases, with 13 bases spanning the gap. The CDR3 extends over 13 amino acids. This CDR3 is CASSHRPGVEQFF. In DNA, the CDR3 is TGCGCCAGCAGCCATCGCCCGGGAGTCGAGCAGTTCTTC.

The chain employs TRBV2 and TRBJ1-1; D is possibly TRBD1 (5 bases). The CDR3 extends over 16 amino acids. The germline V gene has CDR1 SNHLY and CDR2 FYNNEI. V lost 6 bases to trimming and J lost 0 bases, with 17 bases between them. This chain's CDR3 is CASRSPRVFMNTEAFF. The CDR3 nucleotides read TGTGCCAGCAGATCTCCCAGGGTTTTCATGAACACTGAAGCTTTCTTT.

This chain joins TRBV7-3 and TRBJ2-1; D is unresolved. Germline CDR1 and CDR2: SGHTA and FQGTGA. The CDR3 length is 15 residues. V lost 1 base, J lost 2 bases, and 9 bases lay in between. The CDR3 sequence is CASSLSSATYNEQFF. The CDR3, as DNA: TGTGCCAGCAGCTTAAGTTCGGCTACCTACAATGAGCAGTTCTTC.

This clonotype was detected many times. This chain uses TRBV5-6 with TRBJ1-2; TRBD1 might be the D (5 bases). The CDR3 has 14 amino acids. V was clipped by 4 bases and J by 4 bases, with 14 bases between them. CDR1 SGHDT and CDR2 YYEEEE come from the germline V gene. CDR3 loop: CASSVYFDSYGYTF. In DNA, the CDR3 is TGTGCCAGCAGCGTGTACTTCGACAGCTATGGCTACACCTTC.